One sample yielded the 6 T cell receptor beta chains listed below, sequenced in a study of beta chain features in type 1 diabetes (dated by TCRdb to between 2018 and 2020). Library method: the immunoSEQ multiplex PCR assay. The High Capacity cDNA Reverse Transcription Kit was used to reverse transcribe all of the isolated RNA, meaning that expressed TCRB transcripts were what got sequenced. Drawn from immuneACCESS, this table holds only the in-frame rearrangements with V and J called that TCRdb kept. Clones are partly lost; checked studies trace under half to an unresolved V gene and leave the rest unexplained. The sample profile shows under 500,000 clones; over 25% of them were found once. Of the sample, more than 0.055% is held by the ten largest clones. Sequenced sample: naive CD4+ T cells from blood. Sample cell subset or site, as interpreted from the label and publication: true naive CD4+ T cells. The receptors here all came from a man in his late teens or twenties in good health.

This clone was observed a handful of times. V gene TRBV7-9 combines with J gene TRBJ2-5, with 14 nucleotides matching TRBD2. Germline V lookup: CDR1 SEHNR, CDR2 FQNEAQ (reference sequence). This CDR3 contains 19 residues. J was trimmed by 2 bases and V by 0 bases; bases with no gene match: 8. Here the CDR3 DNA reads TGTGCCAGCAGCTTAGCGCCGGGACTAGCGGGAGTAAGTCAAGAGACCCAGTACTTC. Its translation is CASSLAPGLAGVSQETQYF.

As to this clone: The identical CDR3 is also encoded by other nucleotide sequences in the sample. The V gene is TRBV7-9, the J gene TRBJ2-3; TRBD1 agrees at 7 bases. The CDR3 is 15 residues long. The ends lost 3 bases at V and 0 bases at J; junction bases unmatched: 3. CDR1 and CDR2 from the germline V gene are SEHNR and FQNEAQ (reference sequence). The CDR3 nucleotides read TGTGCCAGCAGCTTGGGGACAGTTAGCACAGATACGCAGTATTTT. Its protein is CASSLGTVSTDTQYF.

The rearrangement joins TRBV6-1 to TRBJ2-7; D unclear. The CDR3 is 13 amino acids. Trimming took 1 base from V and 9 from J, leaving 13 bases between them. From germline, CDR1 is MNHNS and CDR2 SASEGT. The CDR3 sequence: CASSEGAVTPQYF. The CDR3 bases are TGTGCCAGCAGTGAAGGGGCCGTAACGCCGCAGTACTTC.

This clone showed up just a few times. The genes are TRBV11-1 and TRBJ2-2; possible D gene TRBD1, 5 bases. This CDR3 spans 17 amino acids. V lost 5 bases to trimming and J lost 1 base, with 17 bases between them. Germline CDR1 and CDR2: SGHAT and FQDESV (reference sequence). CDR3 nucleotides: TGTGCCAGCAGCCCCAGGACCGGACATTTGAACACCGGGGAGCTGTTTTTT. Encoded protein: CASSPRTGHLNTGELFF.

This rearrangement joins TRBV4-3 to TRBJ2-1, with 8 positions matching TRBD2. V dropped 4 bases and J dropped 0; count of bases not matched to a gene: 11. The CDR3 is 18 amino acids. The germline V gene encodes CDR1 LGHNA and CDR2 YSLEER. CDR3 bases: TGCGCCAGCAGCCTGAACTTAGTAAGCGGGAGCTCCTACAATGAGCAGTTCTTC. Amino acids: CASSLNLVSGSSYNEQFF.

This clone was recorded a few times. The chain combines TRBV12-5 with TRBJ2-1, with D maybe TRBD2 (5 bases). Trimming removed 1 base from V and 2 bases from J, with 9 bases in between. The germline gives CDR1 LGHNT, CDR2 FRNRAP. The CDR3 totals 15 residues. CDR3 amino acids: CASGLGEPAYNEQFF. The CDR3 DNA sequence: TGTGCTAGTGGTTTGGGGGAGCCTGCCTACAATGAGCAGTTCTTC. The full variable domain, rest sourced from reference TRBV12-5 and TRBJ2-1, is DARVTQTPRHKVTEMGQEVTMRCQPILGHNTVFWYRQTMMQGLELLAYFRNRAPLDDSGMPKDRFSAEMPDATLATLKIQPSEPRDSAVYFCASGLGEPAYNEQFFGPGTRLTVL.